The 19 T cell receptor beta chains presented below share a single source sample, sequenced in a study of T cells after yellow fever vaccination. TCRdb re-analysed the 5' RACE reads in MiXCR, keeping a single row per CDR3 protein. Here the sample spans hundreds of thousands of distinct CDR3 sequences, around 3.9% being singletons. The sequencing here drew on PBMCs, taken on the day of the yellow fever booster vaccination. These receptors all stem from a man aged 18 to 29 who received the YFV17D yellow fever vaccine.

This clonotype was detected many times. The V gene is TRBV15, the J gene TRBJ2-5; 8 nucleotides agree with TRBD1. The V and J ends lost 3 bases and 2 bases, in that order; junction bases with no gene match: 2. Germline values: CDR1 LNHNV, CDR2 YYDKDF (reference sequence). The CDR3 contains 14 residues. The CDR3 loop is CATSRDRAQETQYF. CDR3 sequence (DNA): TGTGCCACCAGCAGGGACAGGGCTCAAGAGACCCAGTACTTC.

V gene TRBV10-2 combines with J gene TRBJ2-3, with D possibly matching TRBD2 (5 bases). With 8 bases removed from V and 6 bases from J, the gap between germline ends came to 15 bases. The CDR3 has 13 amino acids. The V gene's germline CDR1 is WSHSY and CDR2 SAAADI. The CDR3 nucleotides are TGCGCCAGCCACGCCGGGGTGCTGGATACGCAGTATTTT. Amino acid sequence: CASHAGVLDTQYF.

This clonotype was seen a handful of times. The J gene is TRBJ2-2, the V gene TRBV6-5; D is perhaps TRBD1 or TRBD2 (6 bases each). The V end lost 3 bases, the J end lost 1 base, and 15 bases lay between the germline ends. Germline V gene lookup returns CDR1 MNHEY and CDR2 SVGAGI. The length of the CDR3 is 17 residues. The CDR3 loop is CASSYGQGRRNTGELFF. DNA of the CDR3: TGTGCCAGCAGTTATGGGCAGGGGAGGAGGAACACCGGGGAGCTGTTTTTT.

The sample holds a few counts of this clonotype. A single base separates this from a much larger clone, so it may be a read error. The chain uses TRBV7-2 and TRBJ2-3; no firm D call. Trimming left V 3 bases short and J 6 bases short, with 16 bases between. Germline V gene sequence: CDR1 SGHTA, CDR2 FQGNSA. CDR3 length: 15 residues. The CDR3 DNA sequence: TGTGCCAGCAGCTTGAGCTTCTTTTCCGCGGATACGCAGTATTTT. Its translation: CASSLSFFSADTQYF.

This chain links TRBV5-1 with TRBJ2-5, with D uncertain. CDR3 length equals 14 residues. The V and J ends lost 2 bases and 1 base respectively, with 9 bases between them. The germline V gene has CDR1 SGHRS and CDR2 YFSETQ. The CDR3 spells CASSFMGPQETQYF. The CDR3, as DNA: TGCGCCAGCAGCTTCATGGGCCCCCAAGAGACCCAGTACTTC.

This sequence joins TRBV12-3 or TRBV12-4 and TRBJ2-7; D not certain. V lost 2 bases and J 2 bases, leaving 7 bases between the germline ends. CDR3 size: 13 residues. The CDR3 loop is CASSLNGPYEQYV. The CDR3 bases are TGTGCCAGCAGTTTAAACGGCCCCTACGAGCAGTACGTC.

This clonotype came up a few times. The V gene is TRBV29-1, the J gene TRBJ1-1, with 7 bases lining up with TRBD1. The V gene end was trimmed by 2 bases and the J gene end by 8 bases; junction bases not matched to a gene: 8. The CDR3 contains 13 residues. Germline CDR1 and CDR2: SQVTM and ANQGSEA. The CDR3 spells CSVEREGRGEAFF. The CDR3 nucleotides read TGCAGCGTTGAAAGGGAGGGCAGGGGGGAAGCTTTCTTT.

The chain couples TRBV24-1 to TRBJ2-5; no firm D call. CDR1 KGHDR and CDR2 SFDVKD come from the germline V gene. This CDR3 has 13 residues. Trimming took off 3 bases at V and 4 bases at J, with 8 bases between the two ends. The CDR3 sequence: CATSDPLGETQYF. The CDR3 region has the DNA TGTGCCACCAGTGATCCTCTAGGAGAGACCCAGTACTTC.

Ten or more counts support this clonotype. This chain joins TRBV7-2 and TRBJ2-5; 7 bases line up with TRBD2. V lost 1 base, J lost 9 bases, and 11 bases stayed unmatched. The CDR3 is 15 residues long. Germline V gene lookup returns CDR1 SGHTA and CDR2 FQGNSA. CDR3 amino acids: CASSLDGTTREAQYF. In DNA, the CDR3 is TGTGCCAGCAGCTTAGACGGGACTACCAGGGAGGCCCAGTACTTC. The full variable domain, its missing parts supplied by reference TRBV7-2 and TRBJ2-5, is GAGVSQSPSNKVTEKGKDVELRCDPISGHTALYWYRQSLGQGLEFLIYFQGNSAPDKSGLPSDRFSAERTGGSVSTLTIQRTQQEDSAVYLCASSLDGTTREAQYFGPGTRLLVL.

There are many counts of this clonotype. The chain combines TRBV7-3 with TRBJ2-1; 10 positions agree with TRBD2. The V and J ends lost 4 bases and 4 bases, in that order; junction bases with no gene match: 7. The CDR3 covers 16 residues. Germline V gives CDR1 SGHTA, CDR2 FQGTGA. CDR3 sequence reads: CASSSIRAGGYNEQFF. CDR3 DNA sequence: TGTGCCAGCAGCTCCATCCGAGCGGGGGGGTACAATGAGCAGTTCTTC.

This clonotype was observed at least ten times. The chain uses TRBV5-1 and TRBJ1-4, with a weak D call TRBD1 (5 bases). Germline CDR1 and CDR2: SGHRS and YFSETQ. The CDR3 spans 15 residues. With 5 bases removed from V and 0 bases from J, the gap between germline ends came to 11 bases. CDR3 protein: CASREGPATNEKLFF. Here the CDR3 DNA reads TGCGCCAGCAGGGAGGGGCCGGCAACTAATGAAAAACTGTTTTTT.

This clonotype was counted many times. The rearrangement joins TRBV29-1 to TRBJ2-7; perhaps D is TRBD1 or TRBD2 (5 bases each). Germline V gives CDR1 SQVTM, CDR2 ANQGSEA. Trimming left V 6 bases short and J 2 bases short, with 20 bases between. There are 15 residues in the CDR3. CDR3 protein: CSVETSGTETYEQYF. CDR3 sequence (DNA): TGCAGCGTCGAAACATCCGGGACGGAAACCTACGAGCAGTACTTC.

The CDR3: CSAMREETQYF. The CDR3 DNA follows: TGCAGTGCCATGCGCGAAGAGACCCAGTACTTC. The V call is TRBV20-1, the J call TRBJ2-5; D is ambiguous. V was pared by 6 bases and J by 3 bases, with 8 bases between. The germline gives CDR1 DFQATT, CDR2 SNEGSKA (reference sequence). This CDR3 contains 11 residues.

This clonotype was seen many times. J is TRBJ2-7 and V is TRBV28; TRBD1 agrees at 7 bases. The germline gives CDR1 MDHEN, CDR2 SYDVKM. The CDR3 loop spans 14 amino acids. With V trimmed by 4 bases and J by 2 bases, 5 bases remained unmatched. In DNA, the CDR3 is TGTGCCAGCAGTTCCGGACAGGCTACCTACGAGCAGTACGTC. It translates to CASSSGQATYEQYV.

At least ten counts were recorded for this clonotype. This chain links TRBV5-6 with TRBJ2-1, with TRBD2 matching over 8 bases. V shed 2 bases, J shed 8 bases, and the junction held 9 bases outside the gene matches. The CDR3 is 15 residues long. Looked up from germline, CDR1 is SGHDT and CDR2 is YYEEEE. The CDR3 nucleotides read TGTGCCAGCAGCTTTGACCAGCGGGGGATCGATGAGCAGTTCTTC. Protein: CASSFDQRGIDEQFF.

A few counts support this clonotype. The chain employs TRBV18 and TRBJ2-6; D may be TRBD2 (5 bases). V gave up 3 bases and J gave up 0 bases, with 21 bases separating them. Looked up from germline, CDR1 is KGHSH and CDR2 is LQKENI. This CDR3 region has 20 residues. The CDR3, as DNA: TGTGCCAGCTCACCGCCGGTGTTCGGGGTCACCTCCTCTGGGGCCAACGTCCTGACTTTC. Residues: CASSPPVFGVTSSGANVLTF. The entire variable domain, with the rest obtained from reference TRBV18 and TRBJ2-6, is as follows: NAGVMQNPRHLVRRRGQEARLRCSPMKGHSHVYWYRQLPEEGLKFMVYLQKENIIDESGMPKERFSAEFPKEGPSILRIQQVVRGDSAAYFCASSPPVFGVTSSGANVLTFGAGSRLTVL.

This chain uses TRBV7-2 with TRBJ1-2; D is possibly TRBD1 (5 bases). Trimming left V 0 bases short and J 8 bases short, with 13 bases between. CDR1 is SGHTA, CDR2 FQGNSA, per germline. This CDR3 spans 14 amino acids. For the CDR3, the DNA is TGTGCCAGCAGCTTAGCCAGGGCGGGGAGGGGCTACACCTTC. Translating gives CASSLARAGRGYTF.

This chain connects TRBV6-6 to TRBJ2-5, with 8 nucleotides matching TRBD2. The CDR3 totals 16 residues. CDR1 and CDR2 from the germline V gene are MNHNY and SVGAGI (reference sequence). The V and J ends lost 5 bases and 5 bases, in that order; junction bases with no gene match: 13. For the CDR3, the DNA is TGTGCCAGCAGTACCACGAGGGCGGGGGGCCAGGAGACCCAGTACTTC. Translated: CASSTTRAGGQETQYF.

This rearrangement joins TRBV2 to TRBJ2-7; TRBD2 aligns across 8 bases. There are 16 residues in the CDR3. Germline trimming cut 4 bases from V and 2 bases from J; bases unmatched to any gene: 10. Germline CDR1 reads SNHLY; CDR2 reads FYNNEI. CDR3 region: CASSGPAAGAPYEQYV. CDR3 DNA: TGTGCCAGCAGTGGACCGGCAGCGGGGGCCCCCTACGAGCAGTACGTC.